Below are 27 T cell receptor beta chains sequenced from a single sample in a study of blood T cell repertoires in COVID-19. Measured with immunoSEQ multiplex PCR; TCRdb has only the in-frame clones, and not every one. The data show 150,000 to 200,000 clones, with 60% to 85% seen just once and 2.5% to 3.5% held by the top ten. Sequencing was performed on peripheral blood. Every receptor here comes from a man between 65 and 79 years old with acute or convalescent COVID-19.

This chain uses TRBV6-5 with TRBJ1-2; 8 bases fit TRBD1. This CDR3 region has 14 residues. V was pared by 10 bases and J by 2 bases, with 9 bases of the junction left unmatched. Germline CDR1 and CDR2: MNHEY and SVGAGI. The DNA of the CDR3 is TGTGCCACGTGGACAGGGAGCGGAAACTATGGCTACACCTTC. This codes for CATWTGSGNYGYTF.

V usage is TRBV5-1 and J usage is TRBJ2-2; 8 bases align to TRBD1. With V trimmed by 0 bases and J by 4 bases, 2 bases remained unmatched. This CDR3 has 15 amino acids. The germline V gene has CDR1 SGHRS and CDR2 YFSETQ. The CDR3 loop reads CASSLGTGPTGELFF. The CDR3, as DNA: TGCGCCAGCAGCTTGGGGACAGGGCCCACCGGGGAGCTGTTTTTT.

Only a few counts were recorded for this clone. V usage is TRBV27 and J usage is TRBJ2-3, with TRBD2 identical over 11 bases. This CDR3 has 15 residues. V lost 6 bases and J lost 4; bases outside the gene matches: 6. From germline, CDR1 is MNHEY and CDR2 SMNVEV (reference sequence). As DNA, the CDR3 is TGTGCCAGCAGAGCAGGGACTAGCGGACCAGATACGCAGTATTTT. This encodes CASRAGTSGPDTQYF.

This chain uses TRBV24-1 with TRBJ1-2; D not certain. Germline CDR1 is KGHDR and CDR2 is SFDVKD. This CDR3 is 12 amino acids long. The V end was cut by 5 bases, the J end by 8 bases, with 11 bases between. The CDR3 loop is CATSARDFGYTF. The CDR3 DNA reads as TGTGCCACCAGTGCCCGGGATTTCGGCTACACCTTC.

The chain joins TRBV6-1 to TRBJ2-2; D is perhaps TRBD1 (5 bases). Germline V gives CDR1 MNHNS, CDR2 SASEGT. The CDR3 runs 14 residues. The V and J ends lost 3 bases and 6 bases respectively, with 11 bases between them. CDR3 amino acids: CASSELSGSGELFF. For the CDR3, the DNA is TGTGCCAGCAGTGAGTTGTCAGGGTCCGGGGAGCTGTTTTTT.

The V and J genes are TRBV6-2 or TRBV6-3 and TRBJ2-7; 9 positions agree with TRBD2. The CDR3 is 15 residues long. The V gene's germline CDR1 is MNHEY and CDR2 SVGEGT. The V segment lost 5 bases and the J segment 3 bases; nucleotides outside the gene matches: 8. The CDR3 loop reads CASSGSGRIVYEQYF. The CDR3 DNA reads TGTGCCAGCAGTGGTAGCGGGAGAATTGTCTACGAGCAGTACTTC.

This clone was seen only once. This chain links TRBV6-2 or TRBV6-3 with TRBJ2-1; D gene unclear. The CDR3 is made up of 12 amino acids. In germline, CDR1 is MNHEY, CDR2 SVGEGT. The V end lost 0 bases, the J end lost 8 bases, and 5 bases lay between the germline ends. The CDR3 protein is CASSYSGDEQFF. The CDR3 DNA sequence: TGTGCCAGCAGTTACTCCGGAGATGAGCAGTTCTTC.

The gene calls are TRBV7-8 and TRBJ2-1; 7 bases are a match to TRBD1. In germline, CDR1 is SGHVS, CDR2 FQNEAQ. This CDR3 comprises 17 residues. With V trimmed by 5 bases and J by 7 bases, 17 bases remained unmatched. The CDR3 nucleotides read TGTGCCAGCAGCGCCCGGGTGGAGAAGGGGGCCCTAAATGAGCAGTTCTTC. Translation gives CASSARVEKGALNEQFF.

This clone was found once. The chain uses TRBV14 and TRBJ1-1; no firm D call. From germline, CDR1 is SGHDN and CDR2 FVKESK. This CDR3 spans 15 amino acids. V lost 1 base and J 0 bases, leaving 9 bases between the germline ends. The CDR3 spells CASSQVGGMNTEAFF. CDR3 bases: TGTGCCAGCAGCCAAGTCGGAGGGATGAACACTGAAGCTTTCTTT. Complete variable domain (other parts from reference TRBV14 and TRBJ1-1): EAGVTQFPSHSVIEKGQTVTLRCDPISGHDNLYWYRRVMGKEIKFLLHFVKESKQDESGMPNNRFLAERTGGTYSTLKVQPAELEDSGVYFCASSQVGGMNTEAFFGQGTRLTVV.

The chain joins TRBV9 to TRBJ2-1; D remains ambiguous. Looked up from germline, CDR1 is SGDLS and CDR2 is YYNGEE. V was pared by 1 base and J by 8 bases, with 13 bases between. CDR3 size: 14 residues. CDR3 protein: CASSVLPQQHEQFF. The CDR3 DNA reads TGTGCCAGCAGCGTACTCCCCCAACAACATGAGCAGTTCTTC. Supplemented by reference TRBV9 and TRBJ2-1, the full variable domain reads DSGVTQTPKHLITATGQRVTLRCSPRSGDLSVYWYQQSLDQGLQFLIQYYNGEERAKGNILERFSAQQFPDLHSELNLSSLELGDSALYFCASSVLPQQHEQFFGPGTRLTVL.

The chain combines TRBV6-1 with TRBJ2-3; TRBD2 matches 14 bases. J was trimmed by 2 bases and V by 1 base; bases with no gene match: 2. The CDR3 sequence is 17 residues long. The germline CDR1 and CDR2 sequences are MNHNS and SASEGT. DNA of the CDR3: TGTGCCAGCAGTGAAGGGACTAGCGGGAGGACCACAGATACGCAGTATTTT. Residues: CASSEGTSGRTTDTQYF.

This chain links TRBV5-6 with TRBJ2-1; D is unclear. V gave up 2 bases and J gave up 4 bases, with 10 bases separating them. CDR1 SGHDT and CDR2 YYEEEE come from the germline V gene. CDR3 length: 14 residues. The DNA of the CDR3 is TGTGCCAGCAGCTTTTTTAACTTGTACAATGAGCAGTTCTTC. It is translated as CASSFFNLYNEQFF.

The chain links TRBV6-4 to TRBJ1-1, with 7 bases aligning to TRBD1. The CDR3 sequence is 15 residues long. Germline loops: CDR1 MRHNA, CDR2 SNTAGT. Germline trimming cut 0 bases from V and 2 bases from J; bases unmatched to any gene: 3. CDR3 DNA sequence: TGTGCCAGCAGTGACTCGTACAGGGGCAACACTGAAGCTTTCTTT. Translating gives CASSDSYRGNTEAFF.

The chain employs TRBV13 and TRBJ2-7; D possibly corresponds to TRBD1 (6 bases). V lost 5 bases and J lost 0, with 14 bases in between. The CDR3 totals 15 residues. Germline assignment: CDR1 PRHDT and CDR2 FYEKMQ (reference sequence). CDR3 in amino acids: CASSKRGSGSYEQYF. In DNA, the CDR3 is TGTGCCAGCAGCAAAAGGGGGTCGGGCTCCTACGAGCAGTACTTC.

The rearrangement joins TRBV5-1 to TRBJ1-2; D unclear. Trimming removed 0 bases at V and 8 bases at J, with 20 bases between. The V gene's germline CDR1 is SGHRS and CDR2 YFSETQ. The CDR3 sequence is 16 residues long. Here the CDR3 reads CASSLDRRPAERGYTF. CDR3 in DNA: TGCGCCAGCAGCTTGGACCGGAGGCCAGCCGAGCGCGGCTACACCTTC.

The sample holds a few counts of this clone. The chain uses TRBV6-5 and TRBJ1-6; no clear D. V was clipped by 5 bases and J by 5 bases, with 7 bases between them. Per germline, CDR1 MNHEY and CDR2 SVGAGI. This CDR3 is 13 amino acids long. CDR3 residues: CASSQRDNSPLHF. CDR3 nucleotides: TGTGCCAGCAGTCAGAGGGATAATTCACCCCTCCACTTT.

The count of this clone is one. The chain employs TRBV5-5 and TRBJ2-7, with D possibly TRBD1 on 6 matching bases. CDR1 and CDR2 from the germline V gene are SGHKS and YYEKEE (reference sequence). CDR3 size: 16 residues. With 0 bases removed from V and 3 bases from J, the gap between germline ends came to 16 bases. CDR3 DNA sequence: TGTGCCAGCAGCTTGGCCTCCCAGGGGTTAATCTACGAGCAGTACTTC. Translation gives CASSLASQGLIYEQYF.

V is TRBV4-1 and J is TRBJ1-4; D possibly corresponds to TRBD1 (6 bases). The V end was cut by 1 base, the J end by 5 bases, with 14 bases between. This CDR3 contains 16 residues. In germline, CDR1 is MGHRA, CDR2 YSYEKL. CDR3 amino acids: CASSQGGGRANEKLFF. The CDR3 DNA reads as TGCGCCAGCAGCCAAGGGGGGGGCAGGGCGAATGAAAAACTGTTTTTT.

The chain carries TRBV6-5 and TRBJ2-4; a possible D gene is TRBD2 (7 bases). The CDR3 covers 11 residues. Deletions cut 7 bases from V and 15 bases from J, with 16 bases between. Germline V lookup: CDR1 MNHEY, CDR2 SVGAGI. The CDR3 DNA sequence: TGTGCCAGCACCGAACGGGGGGCTCGGTACTTC. Its protein is CASTERGARYF.

The rearrangement uses TRBV19 and TRBJ2-3, with no clear D. The CDR3 length is 15 residues. Between the trimmed V and J ends, which lost 5 bases and 1 base, there was a span of 13 bases. Germline CDR1 is LNHDA and CDR2 is SQIVND (reference sequence). The CDR3 here is CASSRRTQGTDTQYF. CDR3 coding DNA: TGTGCCAGTAGTCGGAGAACACAAGGCACAGATACGCAGTATTTT.

Only a few counts were recorded for this clone. This chain links TRBV29-1 with TRBJ1-1, with a possible D match to TRBD1 (6 bases). Trimming took 5 bases from V and 4 from J, leaving 14 bases between them. The germline gives CDR1 SQVTM, CDR2 ANQGSEA. The CDR3 has 13 residues. The CDR3 here is CSVNRQEGTEAFF. The CDR3 DNA follows: TGCAGCGTTAACCGACAGGAAGGCACTGAAGCTTTCTTT. The variable domain in full, completed from reference TRBV29-1 and TRBJ1-1, reads SAVISQKPSRDICQRGTSLTIQCQVDSQVTMMFWYRQQPGQSLTLIATANQGSEATYESGFVIDKFPISRPNLTFSTLTVSNMSPEDSSIYLCSVNRQEGTEAFFGQGTRLTVV.

The chain is built from TRBV7-2 and TRBJ2-7, with 8 bases identical to TRBD2. The CDR3 spans 14 residues. V was pared by 5 bases and J by 3 bases, with 6 bases of the junction left unmatched. Germline values: CDR1 SGHTA, CDR2 FQGNSA. The CDR3 loop reads CASSRGGGFYEQYF. The CDR3 DNA reads as TGTGCCAGCAGCCGTGGCGGGGGGTTCTACGAGCAGTACTTC.

The genes are TRBV15 and TRBJ1-6; D is possibly TRBD1 (5 bases). Trimming took 5 bases from V and 0 from J, leaving 14 bases between them. CDR1 and CDR2 (germline): LNHNV, YYDKDF (reference sequence). The CDR3 sequence is 17 residues long. The chain's CDR3 is CATSGRGTSSYNSPLHF. CDR3 nucleotides: TGTGCCACCAGCGGCCGGGGGACGAGCTCCTATAATTCACCCCTCCACTTT. Looking up the rest from reference TRBV15 and TRBJ1-6 gives the full variable domain: DAMVIQNPRYQVTQFGKPVTLSCSQTLNHNVMYWYQQKSSQAPKLLFHYYDKDFNNEADTPDNFQSRRPNTSFCFLDIRSPGLGDTAMYLCATSGRGTSSYNSPLHFGNGTRLTVT.

The J gene is TRBJ2-1, the V gene TRBV19, with 13 bases lining up with TRBD2. CDR1 and CDR2 (germline): LNHDA, SQIVND (reference sequence). CDR3 length equals 15 residues. V was clipped by 10 bases and J by 8 bases; unmatched bases: 11. The CDR3 loop reads CATNGGLAGRDEQFF. CDR3 sequence (DNA): TGTGCCACCAATGGGGGACTAGCGGGACGGGATGAGCAGTTCTTC.

This clone has a handful of counts. This chain joins TRBV19 and TRBJ2-3; 10 bases match TRBD1. Looked up from germline, CDR1 is LNHDA and CDR2 is SQIVND (reference sequence). The junction had 7 bases not matched to a gene; V was cut back by 4 bases and J by 6 bases. CDR3 size: 15 residues. The CDR3: CASSTWTGGRDTQYF. CDR3 DNA sequence: TGTGCCAGTAGTACCTGGACAGGGGGAAGGGATACGCAGTATTTT.

The V and J genes are TRBV19 and TRBJ1-4, with 11 bases lining up with TRBD1. The CDR3 totals 16 residues. V shed 6 bases and J 7 bases; nucleotides not matched to a gene: 10. Germline V lookup: CDR1 LNHDA, CDR2 SQIVND (reference sequence). In DNA, the CDR3 is TGTGCCAGTAGCCCAGCCCCGGGACAGGGGGGTGAAAAACTGTTTTTT. This sequence encodes CASSPAPGQGGEKLFF.

This clone was recorded a few times. This sequence joins TRBV19 and TRBJ1-2; 7 bases agree with TRBD1. The CDR3 spans 13 residues. CDR1 is LNHDA, CDR2 SQIVND, per germline (reference sequence). Trimming removed 3 bases from V and 4 bases from J; junction bases left unmatched: 2. CDR3 sequence: CASSMTGFYGYTF. The CDR3 DNA reads TGTGCCAGTAGTATGACAGGGTTCTATGGCTACACCTTC.